The 31 T cell receptor beta chains reported below all come from one sample, sequenced in a study of T-cell memory formation after mild COVID-19. One entry per CDR3 protein results from TCRdb running MiXCR on the 5' RACE reads. This table holds roughly 300,000 distinct CDR3 sequences, roughly 8% found once. Material: PBMCs or a T cell subset sorted from them (not recorded which). Every receptor here comes from a young man who had mild COVID-19 (a few samples of this study predate the infection). Cell type and time point are not known.

This clonotype was counted many times. V is TRBV5-1 and J is TRBJ2-3, with TRBD1 matching over 7 bases. Germline V gene data show CDR1 as SGHRS and CDR2 as YFSETQ. The trim removed 4 bases at V and 5 bases at J, leaving 7 bases unmatched. This CDR3 has 14 residues. CDR3 nucleotides: TGCGCCAGCAGCCTGGGACAGACCGGAGATACGCAGTATTTT. Its translation: CASSLGQTGDTQYF.

The count of this clonotype is one. The chain uses TRBV7-8 and TRBJ1-1; D is possibly TRBD1 (5 bases). This CDR3 is built from 12 residues. Germline loops: CDR1 SGHVS, CDR2 FQNEAQ. Trimming removed 1 base from V and 8 bases from J, with 8 bases in between. CDR3 region: CASSLEQEEAFF. Here the CDR3 DNA reads TGTGCCAGCAGCTTAGAACAGGAGGAAGCTTTCTTT.

Here the CDR3 reads CASISPRGQNYEQYF. CDR3 sequence (DNA): TGTGCCAGCATTTCCCCCCGCGGGCAGAACTACGAGCAGTACTTC. J is TRBJ2-7 and V is TRBV2, with a tentative D call TRBD2 (5 bases). Germline lookup yields CDR1 SNHLY and CDR2 FYNNEI. Trimming left V 7 bases short and J 3 bases short, with 19 bases between. The length of the CDR3 is 15 residues.

This clonotype was seen a handful of times. The J gene is TRBJ2-1, the V gene TRBV5-4; D gene unclear. The CDR3 contains 15 residues. Per germline, CDR1 SGHNT and CDR2 YYREEE (reference sequence). V was shortened by 4 bases and J by 2 bases, with 13 bases between the two germline ends. For the CDR3, the DNA is TGTGCCAGCAGCGCGCAGAGGCCGACCTACAATGAGCAGTTCTTC. This codes for CASSAQRPTYNEQFF. The full variable domain, rest sourced from reference TRBV5-4 and TRBJ2-1, is ETGVTQSPTHLIKTRGQQVTLRCSSQSGHNTVSWYQQALGQGPQFIFQYYREEENGRGNFPPRFSGLQFPNYSSELNVNALELDDSALYLCASSAQRPTYNEQFFGPGTRLTVL.

The chain uses TRBV2 and TRBJ1-2; D might be TRBD1 (5 bases). CDR3 length: 13 residues. Germline V lookup: CDR1 SNHLY, CDR2 FYNNEI. Trimming removed 6 bases from V and 4 bases from J, with 12 bases in between. CDR3 protein: CASSRRASYGYTF. The CDR3 region has the DNA TGTGCCAGCAGCCGCAGGGCCAGCTATGGCTACACCTTC.

The table lists this clonotype with many counts. The V call is TRBV7-3, the J call TRBJ2-5, with 7 bases matching TRBD1. Per germline, CDR1 SGHTA and CDR2 FQGTGA. The V segment lost 5 bases and the J segment 2 bases; nucleotides outside the gene matches: 5. This CDR3 spans 14 amino acids. The CDR3 region has the DNA TGTGCCAGCAGCCCTACAGGGGTGCAAGAGACCCAGTACTTC. This translates into CASSPTGVQETQYF.

The gene calls are TRBV7-9 and TRBJ1-1; TRBD1 aligns across 7 bases. Germline V gives CDR1 SEHNR, CDR2 FQNEAQ (reference sequence). V lost 6 bases and J lost 2; bases outside the gene matches: 12. This CDR3 region has 16 residues. CDR3 sequence reads: CASSQIEGGRNTEAFF. The CDR3 DNA is TGTGCCAGCAGTCAGATCGAAGGGGGCCGAAACACTGAAGCTTTCTTT.

This clonotype was seen a handful of times. V and J are TRBV20-1 and TRBJ1-2; no firm D call. The CDR3 spans 10 residues. Germline-derived CDR1 and CDR2 are DFQATT and SNEGSKA (reference sequence). The ends were cut back, 1 base at V and 7 bases at J, with 4 bases in the middle. The CDR3 sequence: CSARVGGYTF. In DNA, the CDR3 is TGCAGTGCTAGAGTGGGTGGCTACACCTTC.

The chain recombines TRBV7-9 with TRBJ1-6, with D tentatively TRBD1 (5 bases). Trimming pared 4 bases from V and 9 bases from J, leaving 16 bases between. The CDR3 is made up of 15 amino acids. Germline-derived CDR1 and CDR2 are SEHNR and FQNEAQ (reference sequence). The CDR3 DNA sequence: TGTGCCAGCAGCTCCCCGGGAGGGAGGGGTTCACCCCTCCACTTT. The encoded protein is CASSSPGGRGSPLHF.

The V call is TRBV4-2, the J call TRBJ1-4; D is ambiguous. The germline V gene encodes CDR1 LGHNA and CDR2 YNFKEQ. This CDR3 has 16 residues. V was shortened by 0 bases and J by 0 bases, with 8 bases between the two germline ends. In DNA, the CDR3 is TGTGCCAGCAGCCAAGACGGCGGCTCAACTAATGAAAAACTGTTTTTT. Amino acids: CASSQDGGSTNEKLFF.

This clonotype was seen only a few times. The rearrangement uses TRBV5-6 and TRBJ1-5, with D perhaps matching TRBD1 (5 bases). V lost 0 bases and J lost 4, with 20 bases in between. The CDR3 has 18 residues. The germline V gene has CDR1 SGHDT and CDR2 YYEEEE. The CDR3 protein is CASSLGSGRGRGNQPQHF. CDR3 nucleotide sequence: TGTGCCAGCAGCTTGGGGTCAGGGCGAGGTCGGGGGAATCAGCCCCAGCATTTT. The whole variable domain, remainder taken from reference TRBV5-6 and TRBJ1-5, is DAGVTQSPTHLIKTRGQQVTLRCSPKSGHDTVSWYQQALGQGPQFIFQYYEEEERQRGNFPDRFSGHQFPNYSSELNVNALLLGDSALYLCASSLGSGRGRGNQPQHFGDGTRLSIL.

This clonotype was found many times. This chain uses TRBV3-1 with TRBJ1-5; 8 bases align to TRBD1. This CDR3 has 16 residues. Germline assignment: CDR1 LGHDT and CDR2 YNNKEL (reference sequence). Trimming took 3 bases from V and 7 from J; bases not matched to a gene: 11. The CDR3 DNA reads as TGTGCCAGCAGCCAGTCCGACAGGGGCTTTGGACAGCCCCAGCATTTT. This translates into CASSQSDRGFGQPQHF.

The chain carries TRBV11-2 and TRBJ2-2, with D perhaps TRBD1 or TRBD2 (5 bases each). CDR1 is SGHAT and CDR2 is FQNNGV in the germline V gene. This CDR3 contains 13 residues. V was trimmed by 3 bases and J by 10 bases, leaving 12 bases between them. CDR3: CASSFGTTPELFF. DNA of the CDR3: TGTGCCAGCAGCTTCGGGACCACGCCGGAGCTGTTTTTT.

This clonotype was seen a few times. The chain has TRBV12-5 and TRBJ2-1; 10 bases line up with TRBD2. The CDR3 contains 16 residues. The J segment lost 9 bases and the V segment lost 0 bases, leaving 8 bases of the junction unmatched. Germline CDR1 and CDR2: LGHNT and FRNRAP. The CDR3 loop reads CASGLVLQRGGGEQFF. The CDR3 DNA reads as TGTGCTAGTGGTTTGGTACTCCAGCGGGGGGGCGGTGAGCAGTTCTTC.

The gene calls are TRBV7-9 and TRBJ2-1; weak D call: TRBD1 (7 bases). Trimming removed 2 bases from V and 1 base from J, with 12 bases in between. CDR1 is SEHNR, CDR2 FQNEAQ, per germline (reference sequence). This CDR3 has 16 residues. CDR3: CASSLWGDSSYNEQFF. In DNA form, the CDR3 reads TGTGCCAGCAGCTTATGGGGGGACAGTTCCTACAATGAGCAGTTCTTC. The whole variable domain, filled in from reference TRBV7-9 and TRBJ2-1, reads DTGVSQNPRHKITKRGQNVTFRCDPISEHNRLYWYRQTLGQGPEFLTYFQNEAQLEKSRLLSDRFSAERPKGSFSTLEIQRTEQGDSAMYLCASSLWGDSSYNEQFFGPGTRLTVL.

The gene calls are TRBV28 and TRBJ2-7; TRBD2 might be the D (6 bases). Germline loops: CDR1 MDHEN, CDR2 SYDVKM. This CDR3 region has 13 residues. The V and J ends lost 3 bases and 2 bases respectively, with 8 bases between them. The CDR3 loop reads CASSFREPYEQYV. The CDR3 coding sequence is TGTGCCAGCAGTTTTCGGGAGCCCTACGAGCAGTACGTC.

This clonotype was picked up a small number of times. The gene calls are TRBV10-3 and TRBJ1-6; TRBD1 matches at 10 bases. The CDR3 runs to 16 residues. V lost 6 bases, J lost 6 bases, and 8 bases stayed unmatched. The V gene's germline CDR1 is ENHRY and CDR2 SYGVKD. CDR3 sequence (DNA): TGTGCCATCAGCAACCTAGACAGGGGGCTTAATTCACCCCTCCACTTT. Translating it yields CAISNLDRGLNSPLHF.

This clonotype came up many times. In DNA, the CDR3 is TGCAGTGCTAGCTCCGACAGAACCTACGAGCAGTACGTC. Translated: CSASSDRTYEQYV. This chain connects TRBV20-1 to TRBJ2-7; possibly TRBD1 for D (5 bases). The CDR3 has 13 residues. Looked up from germline, CDR1 is DFQATT and CDR2 is SNEGSKA (reference sequence). V was clipped by 3 bases and J by 2 bases, with 11 bases between them.

The V call is TRBV7-2, the J call TRBJ1-1; D not certain. From germline, CDR1 is SGHTA and CDR2 FQGNSA. With 4 bases removed from V and 4 bases from J, the gap between germline ends came to 13 bases. The CDR3 extends over 14 amino acids. CDR3 amino acids: CASSSTASGTEAFF. The CDR3 nucleotides are TGTGCCAGCAGCTCGACGGCTTCGGGCACTGAAGCTTTCTTT.

This chain connects TRBV6-1 to TRBJ2-1; 7 bases align to TRBD2. V trimming: 3 bases; J trimming: 8 bases; junction bases outside the gene matches: 10. Germline V gene lookup returns CDR1 MNHNS and CDR2 SASEGT. The CDR3 has 15 residues. The CDR3, as DNA: TGTGCCAGCAGTGATGGAGCGGGGAGGTTCGATGAGCAGTTCTTC. Amino acid sequence: CASSDGAGRFDEQFF.

This sequence joins TRBV6-5 and TRBJ1-1; D remains unclear. Germline CDR1 MNHEY, CDR2 SVGAGI. Trimming pared 5 bases from V and 1 base from J, leaving 11 bases between. This CDR3 is built from 14 residues. CDR3 region: CASSPNLGNTEAFF. CDR3 coding DNA: TGTGCCAGCAGTCCTAACCTCGGGAACACTGAAGCTTTCTTT.

There are many counts of this clonotype. The chain links TRBV10-3 to TRBJ2-7; D possibly corresponds to TRBD1 (6 bases). The CDR3 is made up of 15 amino acids. Germline V gene sequence: CDR1 ENHRY, CDR2 SYGVKD. Deletions cut 4 bases from V and 8 bases from J, with 21 bases between. CDR3 amino acids: CAISGVEQGRGKQYF. The CDR3 nucleotides read TGTGCCATCAGTGGGGTGGAACAGGGTCGGGGAAAGCAGTACTTC.

This clonotype appeared many times. The chain uses TRBV4-2 and TRBJ2-1, with D possibly being TRBD2 (7 bases). V dropped 1 base and J dropped 1 base, with 14 bases sitting between them. CDR1 is LGHNA and CDR2 is YNFKEQ in the germline V gene. This CDR3 has 17 amino acids. CDR3 sequence: CASSQVLRGPSYNEQFF. The DNA of the CDR3 is TGTGCCAGCAGCCAAGTTTTGCGGGGGCCGTCCTACAATGAGCAGTTCTTC.

This clonotype came up a few times. The chain combines TRBV5-1 with TRBJ2-7; TRBD2 matches at 9 bases. Germline CDR1 reads SGHRS; CDR2 reads YFSETQ. The CDR3 sequence is 14 residues long. V shed 4 bases, J shed 3 bases, and the junction held 5 bases outside the gene matches. The chain's CDR3 is CASSAGGRDYEQYV. CDR3 bases: TGCGCCAGCAGCGCGGGGGGGCGAGACTACGAGCAGTACGTC.

The chain combines TRBV30 with TRBJ1-1; possibly TRBD1 for D (5 bases). The germline V gene encodes CDR1 GTSNPN and CDR2 SVGIG (reference sequence). Trimming cost V 0 bases and J 5 bases, with 16 bases left between them. CDR3 length equals 15 residues. For the CDR3, the DNA is TGTGCCTGGAGTGTACGCCGGGGGGTCAGTACTGAAGCTTTCTTT. Translated: CAWSVRRGVSTEAFF.

This clonotype was counted many times. The chain employs TRBV7-8 and TRBJ1-2; the D gene is possibly TRBD1 (6 bases). This CDR3 is 15 amino acids long. V shed 5 bases and J shed 6 bases, with 19 bases lying between them. Germline-derived CDR1 and CDR2 are SGHVS and FQNEAQ. CDR3 sequence (DNA): TGTGCCAGCAGCCCCGGGGGCACACGTGGGGATGGCTACACCTTC. Translated, it gives CASSPGGTRGDGYTF.

This clonotype was seen ten or more times. J is TRBJ2-4 and V is TRBV6-5; no firm D call. Trimming left V 8 bases short and J 6 bases short, with 14 bases between. The germline V gene has CDR1 MNHEY and CDR2 SVGAGI. The CDR3 runs to 13 residues. The CDR3 coding sequence is TGTGCCAGCTCCCCCGGGTTGAGAAACATTCAGTACTTC. Translating gives CASSPGLRNIQYF.

The J gene is TRBJ2-5, the V gene TRBV5-1, with 7 bases lining up with TRBD1. Germline V lookup: CDR1 SGHRS, CDR2 YFSETQ. The V segment lost 2 bases and the J segment 5 bases; nucleotides outside the gene matches: 3. CDR3 length: 13 residues. Here the CDR3 reads CASSLQGSETQYF. The CDR3 DNA reads TGCGCCAGCAGCTTACAGGGGTCGGAGACCCAGTACTTC.

The chain links TRBV20-1 to TRBJ2-7, with TRBD2 matching over 12 bases. V shed 3 bases and J 4 bases; nucleotides not matched to a gene: 1. This CDR3 is 13 amino acids long. The V gene's germline CDR1 is DFQATT and CDR2 SNEGSKA (reference sequence). CDR3 sequence (DNA): TGCAGTGCTAGGGGGACTAGCGGGTACGAGCAGTACTTC. Its protein is CSARGTSGYEQYF.

This clonotype was counted between two and nine times. This chain joins TRBV4-1 and TRBJ1-1; D not resolved. This CDR3 spans 15 amino acids. V lost 3 bases and J 2 bases, leaving 13 bases between the germline ends. Germline CDR1 is MGHRA and CDR2 is YSYEKL. The CDR3 here is CASSHPGRINTEAFF. DNA for the CDR3: TGCGCCAGCAGCCACCCTGGACGGATAAACACTGAAGCTTTCTTT.

CDR3 in amino acids: CATHSGTGIGNEQFF. CDR3 DNA: TGTGCCACCCATTCCGGGACAGGGATAGGCAATGAGCAGTTCTTC. The J gene is TRBJ2-1, the V gene TRBV6-5; the match to TRBD1 covers 9 bases. There are 15 residues in the CDR3. The trim removed 10 bases at V and 6 bases at J, leaving 13 bases unmatched. Germline V gene sequence: CDR1 MNHEY, CDR2 SVGAGI.